This T cell receptor beta chain was identified in a study of T cell responses to AZD1222 COVID-19 vaccine. General observations from the study: In the spike-specific TCR repertoire, nearly half reportedly target unmutated variant regions. Vaccination with two AZD1222 doses was followed by a rise in Spike-specific TCR breadth and depth. Spike was spanned by vaccine-associated CD4 TCRs, with dominance at 160-218 and 743-854.

With respect to this clone: Its cognate antigen is unknown.

TCRdb's copy holds only in-frame clones and misses some; the assay was immunoSEQ multiplex PCR. The data contain some 190,000 clones, roughly 94% of them singletons. Looked up from germline, CDR1 is SGDLS and CDR2 is YYNGEE. Trimming cost V 1 base and J 0 bases; bases outside gene matches: 4. The CDR3 totals 17 residues. This receptor was identified in an adult who received the MenACWY meningococcal vaccine as a control. The V call is TRBV9, the J call TRBJ2-6; 7 positions match TRBD1. Material: peripheral blood, obtained 28 days after the second dose of the MenACWY control vaccine. CDR3 sequence (DNA): TGTGCCAGCAGCGTAACCGGGACAGTCTCTGGGGCCAACGTCCTGACTTTC. Protein: CASSVTGTVSGANVLTF.